The present entry profiles one TCR beta chain with its context. Its matching antigen is unknown. These data belong to a study of cytomegalovirus exposure and HLA in healthy donors. Study-level information: The 100 million to 120 million unique TCR beta sequences, from about 190 million T cells, were found by an earlier analysis.

The V gene lost 2 bases and the J gene lost 1 base, with 17 bases spanning the gap. CDR1 and CDR2 from the germline V gene are SEHNR and FQNEAQ (reference sequence). The CDR3 is 17 residues long. 13 Jbeta primers and 60 Vbeta primers were used for the PCR. The protocol was immunoSEQ multiplex PCR, while the TCRdb copy is restricted to in-frame clones and leaves out a portion. The table includes 220,000 or so clones, more than 65% detected once. Study results and caveats: In a later analysis, TCR beta V- and J-gene trimming showed a link to a missense DCLRE1C variant. Available immune exposure information was restricted to CMV serostatus only.

The TCR sequence derives from a woman aged 25 to 39 in good health and CMV-seronegative. The rearrangement uses TRBV7-9 and TRBJ1-2, with D maybe TRBD1 (6 bases). Sequencing used PBMCs. CDR3 residues: CASSLISGTHNNYGYTF. The CDR3 bases are TGTGCCAGCAGCTTAATATCTGGGACACACAATAACTATGGCTACACCTTC.